This T cell receptor beta chain was sequenced in a study of T cells expressing NK-cell markers. About the study: Repertoire data for TCR beta were derived from sorted T cells (CD3+CD56+NKG2C+, CD3+CD56+NKG2C- and CD3+CD56-NKG2C+). One of eight sequenced donors was HCMV-seronegative; the other seven were seropositive.

To note about this clonotype: The target antigen is unknown.

Scientists made TCR beta cDNA using 5'RACE template switching with UMIs. TCRdb reprocessed the 5' RACE reads, with one entry per CDR3 protein and no DNA. The listing records 550,000 or so distinct CDR3 sequences. Germline CDR1 is SGHRS and CDR2 is YFSETQ. The CDR3 consists of 14 residues. Study-wide points: In a handful of donors, dominant CD3+CD56+NKG2C+ clones formed roughly 1.0-8% of CD8+ cells.

V gene TRBV5-1 combines with J gene TRBJ1-4. The sequenced sample consisted of blood T cells: a sorted CD56 or NKG2C T cell subset, CD4+ or CD8+ T cells, or bulk PBMC T cells (not recorded which). The clonotype comes from a man aged 18 to 30 in good health. The CDR3 sequence: CASSEGPGAEKLFF.